The entry below gives a single T cell receptor beta chain sequence along with its context. As yet, its antigen is unknown. This entry is derived from a study of shared clonotypes between healthy human individuals. The study, taken as a whole, reports: Naive subsets tended to show greater estimated richness than memory subsets. Clonotype sharing across a few donors was observed for about 4.8% of naive CD4 clonotypes.

The CDR3 consists of 13 residues. V lost 7 bases and J lost 1, with 10 bases in between. Per germline, CDR1 SNHLY and CDR2 FYNNEI. In the original processing: With immunoSEQ giving junction-only sequences and no quality scores, filtering differed. Using immunoSEQ multiplex PCR, the repertoire was profiled, and TCRdb retains in-frame clones only, with some absent. Clone size and the V and J calls come from that table; the DNA yielded D and trimming. The table has more than 2 million clones, approximately 94% seen once; the top ten hold about 1.1%. CD8 cells regarded as naive lacked CD45RO, were positively chosen for CCR7, and omitted terminally differentiated effector memory CD45RA+ cells. Caucasian adults residing in Nashville, Tennessee made up all the donors.

The source of this sequence is a young man in good health. V usage is TRBV2 and J usage is TRBJ1-1; D is possibly TRBD1 (5 bases). The sequenced sample consisted of naive CD8+ T cells sorted from blood. In DNA form, the CDR3 reads TGTGCCAGCACCGGCCAGGGGAACACTGAAGCTTTCTTT. Translation: CASTGQGNTEAFF.